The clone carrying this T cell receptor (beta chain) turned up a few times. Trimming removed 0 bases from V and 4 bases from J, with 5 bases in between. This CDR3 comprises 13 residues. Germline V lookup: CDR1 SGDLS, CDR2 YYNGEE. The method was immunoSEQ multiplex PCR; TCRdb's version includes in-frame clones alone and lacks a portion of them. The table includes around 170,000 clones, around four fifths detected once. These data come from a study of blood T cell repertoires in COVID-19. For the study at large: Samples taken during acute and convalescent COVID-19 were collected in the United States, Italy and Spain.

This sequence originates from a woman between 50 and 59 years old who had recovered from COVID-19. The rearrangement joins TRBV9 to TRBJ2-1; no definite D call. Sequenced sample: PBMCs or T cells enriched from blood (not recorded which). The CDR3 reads CASSVAPYNEQFF. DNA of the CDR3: TGTGCCAGCAGCGTAGCTCCTTACAATGAGCAGTTCTTC. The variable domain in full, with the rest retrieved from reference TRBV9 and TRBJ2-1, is DSGVTQTPKHLITATGQRVTLRCSPRSGDLSVYWYQQSLDQGLQFLIQYYNGEERAKGNILERFSAQQFPDLHSELNLSSLELGDSALYFCASSVAPYNEQFFGPGTRLTVL.